Below, one T cell receptor beta chain is given with its context. This CDR3 has 16 residues. CDR1 is MGHRA and CDR2 is YSYEKL in the germline V gene. Losses at the gene ends were 1 base for V and 6 bases for J; bases not matched to a gene: 8. The data stem from a study of cytomegalovirus exposure and HLA in healthy donors. The PCR contained 60 Vbeta and 13 Jbeta primers. Original analysis: Approximately 11 million of the about 80 million unique TCR beta chains counted in a later analysis were shared. Profiled with immunoSEQ multiplex PCR; TCRdb holds only in-frame clones, not every one. V and J calls plus clone size are reproduced from that table; the DNA served to infer D and trimming. The table shows about 150,000 clones, with roughly 82% occurring only once.

The chain couples TRBV4-1 to TRBJ2-2; 7 bases line up with TRBD1. The sequence was obtained from a young man in good health and CMV-seronegative. The sample was PBMCs. The CDR3 spells CASSQGPRDRAGELFF. Here the CDR3 DNA reads TGCGCCAGCAGCCAAGGTCCAAGAGACAGGGCCGGGGAGCTGTTTTTT.